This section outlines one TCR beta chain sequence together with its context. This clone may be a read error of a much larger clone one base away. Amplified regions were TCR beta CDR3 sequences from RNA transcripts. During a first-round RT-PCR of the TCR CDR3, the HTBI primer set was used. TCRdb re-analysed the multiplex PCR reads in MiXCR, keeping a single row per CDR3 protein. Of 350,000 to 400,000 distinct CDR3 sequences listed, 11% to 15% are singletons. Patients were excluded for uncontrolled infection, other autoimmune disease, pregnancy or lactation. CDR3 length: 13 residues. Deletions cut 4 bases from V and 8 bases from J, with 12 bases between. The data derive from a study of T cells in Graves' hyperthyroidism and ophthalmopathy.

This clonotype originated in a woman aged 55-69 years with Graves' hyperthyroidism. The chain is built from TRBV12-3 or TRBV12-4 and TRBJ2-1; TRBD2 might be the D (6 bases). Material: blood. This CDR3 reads CASSWTNGDEQFF. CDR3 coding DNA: TGTGCCAGCAGTTGGACTAACGGGGATGAGCAGTTCTTC.